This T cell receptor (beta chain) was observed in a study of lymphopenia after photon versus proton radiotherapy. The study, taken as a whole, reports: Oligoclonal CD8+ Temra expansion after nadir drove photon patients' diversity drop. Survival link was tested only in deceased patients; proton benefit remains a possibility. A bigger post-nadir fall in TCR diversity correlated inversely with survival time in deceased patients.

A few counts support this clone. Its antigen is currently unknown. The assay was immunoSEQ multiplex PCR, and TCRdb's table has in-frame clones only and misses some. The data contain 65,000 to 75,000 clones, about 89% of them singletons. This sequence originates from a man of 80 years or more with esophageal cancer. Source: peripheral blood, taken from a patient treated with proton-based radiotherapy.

This chain's CDR3 is CASPGGNYGYTF. The CDR3 DNA sequence: TGTGCCAGCCCGGGCGGGAACTATGGCTACACCTTC. V and J are TRBV21-1 and TRBJ1-2. TRBV21-1 is a known pseudogene. The CDR3 runs 12 residues.